The TCR beta chain described here comes from a study of blood T cell repertoires in COVID-19. Sequencing used immunoSEQ multiplex PCR; TCRdb keeps in-frame clones, though not all of them. The sample carries 150,000 or so clones, approximately 85% recorded once. The junction had 7 bases not matched to a gene; V was cut back by 6 bases and J by 4 bases. Germline lookup yields CDR1 MDHEN and CDR2 SYDVKM. The CDR3 is made up of 15 amino acids. This sequence was found in a woman aged 60 to 75 with COVID-19, enrolled during active disease. The sample was peripheral blood. The chain is built from TRBV28 and TRBJ2-7; 12 positions match TRBD1. As DNA, the CDR3 is TGTGCCAGCAGGATCGGGACAGGGGGCCCTTACGAGCAGTACTTC. Protein sequence: CASRIGTGGPYEQYF.